The sequence of this TCR beta chain was determined in a study of blood T cell repertoires in COVID-19. CDR1 GTSNPN and CDR2 SVGIG come from the germline V gene (reference sequence). J lost 3 bases, V lost 8 bases, and 16 bases had no gene match. The CDR3 covers 16 residues. Generated by immunoSEQ multiplex PCR, the TCRdb table keeps only in-frame clones and is missing some. Of about 230,000 clones listed, about 85% were seen once; the top ten hold 7.9%. The sequencing input was peripheral blood. The V and J genes are TRBV30 and TRBJ2-7; 10 bases line up with TRBD2. The sequence came from an elderly woman with acute or convalescent COVID-19. Written as DNA, the CDR3 is TGTGCCCCGGGGGAGGGGGCCCTAGCGGGGGACTACGAGCAGTACTTC. The encoded protein is CAPGEGALAGDYEQYF.